These 17 T cell receptor beta chains came from one sample sequenced in a study of T cells in Graves' hyperthyroidism and ophthalmopathy. Amplified TCR beta CDR3 regions derived from RNA transcripts. The HTBI primer set drove a first-round RT-PCR of the TCR CDR3. Each CDR3 protein gets one entry after TCRdb re-called the multiplex PCR reads with MiXCR. The table shows hundreds of thousands of distinct CDR3 sequences, with about 14% occurring only once. Sequencing was performed on blood. The receptor source for this set is a woman aged 40-49 years with Graves' ophthalmopathy.

This clonotype was seen ten or more times. The CDR3 nucleotides are TGTGCCAGCAGTCCAGCTGTTCCCGGGGAGCTGTTTTTT. This codes for CASSPAVPGELFF. The chain uses TRBV12-3 or TRBV12-4 and TRBJ2-2; no definite D call. Trimming cost V 5 bases and J 6 bases, with 10 bases left between them. The length of the CDR3 is 13 residues.

This clonotype was recorded once. CDR3 nucleotides: TGCAGTGCTAGCCTTGGGGACTCTTTTCAGTACTTC. Residues: CSASLGDSFQYF. The chain employs TRBV20-1 and TRBJ2-4; D might be TRBD2 (6 bases). Germline loops: CDR1 DFQATT, CDR2 SNEGSKA (reference sequence). V was clipped by 3 bases and J by 11 bases, with 14 bases between them. The length of the CDR3 is 12 residues.

This clonotype was observed at least ten times. The rearrangement joins TRBV12-3 or TRBV12-4 to TRBJ2-7; perhaps TRBD2 as D (5 bases). This CDR3 has 14 amino acids. The V and J ends lost 5 bases and 6 bases respectively, with 17 bases between them. As DNA, the CDR3 is TGTGCCAGCAGTCAAGGGCTGGTACGGGGCGAGCAGTACTTC. Protein: CASSQGLVRGEQYF.

As DNA, the CDR3 is TGCGCCAGCAGCTTAGAGTACTGGGGAGAGCCCCAGCATTTT. It yields the protein CASSLEYWGEPQHF. The genes are TRBV5-1 and TRBJ1-5, with D uncertain. Trimming shortened V by 2 bases and J by 8 bases, and 14 bases separated the two germline ends. CDR3 size: 14 residues. Germline CDR1 SGHRS, CDR2 YFSETQ.

The rearrangement joins TRBV6-1 to TRBJ1-1; 11 nucleotides agree with TRBD1. CDR1 and CDR2 (germline): MNHNS, SASEGT. This CDR3 spans 16 amino acids. The V and J ends lost 3 bases and 4 bases, in that order; junction bases with no gene match: 7. The CDR3 region has the DNA TGTGCCAGCAGTGAGTTAGCCGGGACAGGGGGCACTGAAGCTTTCTTT. Translating gives CASSELAGTGGTEAFF.

This clonotype was recorded at least ten times. The chain employs TRBV25-1 and TRBJ2-5; D uncertain. The CDR3 spans 13 residues. Per germline, CDR1 MGHDK and CDR2 SYGVNS. Trimming removed 1 base at V and 10 bases at J, with 13 bases between. The CDR3: CASSESGSPRQYF. The DNA for the CDR3 is TGTGCCAGCAGTGAATCGGGCAGCCCTCGCCAGTACTTC.

There are many counts of this clonotype. CDR3 in amino acids: CASSLVVGSTDTQYF. In DNA form, the CDR3 reads TGTGCCAGCAGCTTAGTCGTCGGGAGCACAGATACGCAGTATTTT. This rearrangement joins TRBV11-3 to TRBJ2-3; D is unclear. CDR3 length: 15 residues. In germline, CDR1 is SGHNT, CDR2 YENEEA. V dropped 1 base and J dropped 0 bases, with 8 bases sitting between them. Combining the CDR3 with reference TRBV11-3 and TRBJ2-3 gives the whole variable domain EAGVVQSPRYKIIEKKQPVAFWCNPISGHNTLYWYLQNLGQGPELLIRYENEEAVDDSQLPKDRFSAERLKGVDSTLKIQPAELGDSAVYLCASSLVVGSTDTQYFGPGTRLTVL.

The CDR3 here is CASSASLTSGNTGELFF. CDR3 sequence (DNA): TGTGCCAGCAGCGCAAGTCTGACTAGCGGGAACACCGGGGAGCTGTTTTTT. The rearrangement uses TRBV11-2 and TRBJ2-2, with 9 bases identical to TRBD2. The CDR3 is 17 amino acids. The germline CDR1 and CDR2 sequences are SGHAT and FQNNGV. V lost 5 bases and J lost 1; bases outside the gene matches: 8.

This clonotype was detected ten times or more. The chain employs TRBV10-3 and TRBJ1-2; 7 bases are shared with TRBD1. Germline V gene lookup returns CDR1 ENHRY and CDR2 SYGVKD. V lost 2 bases, J lost 6 bases, and 6 bases stayed unmatched. This CDR3 is 14 amino acids long. The CDR3 sequence is CAISEPTGSDGYTF. The CDR3 coding sequence is TGTGCCATCAGTGAGCCGACAGGGTCGGATGGCTACACCTTC.

Note on this clonotype: Since no conserved phenylalanine or tryptophan closes the CDR3, a read error is the likely cause. The DNA is omitted, as the CDR3 cannot be located on it reliably, and the CDR3 follows TCRdb's listing. V and J are TRBV6-1 and TRBJ2-7; the D call TRBD1 from the table was never checked on the DNA. Per the germline V gene, CDR1 is MNHNS and CDR2 is SASEGT. With termini counted, the CDR3 has 13 amino acids. The CDR3 here is CATNDRGYTEQHS.

This clonotype was seen many times. The chain recombines TRBV20-1 with TRBJ1-1; no clear D. This CDR3 is built from 12 residues. The germline V gene has CDR1 DFQATT and CDR2 SNEGSKA (reference sequence). Trimming took 0 bases from V and 3 from J, leaving 5 bases between them. For the CDR3, the DNA is TGCAGTGCTAGAGATTGGGACACTGAAGCTTTCTTT. Translated: CSARDWDTEAFF.

This clonotype was picked up many times. The chain carries TRBV12-3 or TRBV12-4 and TRBJ2-7; D not resolved. CDR3 length: 13 amino acids. Deletions cut 6 bases from V and 2 bases from J, with 11 bases between. This CDR3 is CASSSDGTYEQYF. DNA of the CDR3: TGTGCCAGCAGCTCAGACGGAACCTACGAGCAGTACTTC.

This clonotype showed up just a few times. CDR3 coding DNA: TGTGCCAGCAGTGAAATAGGGACCGGGGAGCTGTTTTTT. Its translation is CASSEIGTGELFF. The chain joins TRBV6-1 to TRBJ2-2, with D unresolved. Deletions cut 2 bases from V and 5 bases from J, with 6 bases between. CDR3 length: 13 residues. Looked up from germline, CDR1 is MNHNS and CDR2 is SASEGT.

This clonotype was detected a few times. The chain links TRBV7-9 to TRBJ2-7; TRBD2 aligns across 11 bases. The CDR3 covers 15 residues. J gave up 3 bases and V 4 bases, and 5 bases lay outside the gene matches. Germline V gene sequence: CDR1 SEHNR, CDR2 FQNEAQ (reference sequence). The CDR3 sequence is CASSSTSGRLYEQYF. CDR3 bases: TGTGCCAGCAGCTCTACTAGCGGGAGACTCTACGAGCAGTACTTC.

This clonotype was detected ten times or more. The rearrangement links TRBV11-1 to TRBJ1-5; 9 positions agree with TRBD1. Germline V gene data show CDR1 as SGHAT and CDR2 as FQDESV (reference sequence). Trimming cost V 7 bases and J 1 base; bases outside gene matches: 2. The CDR3 is 14 residues long. The DNA for the CDR3 is TGTGCCAGCACCGGGACAGGGAGCAATCAGCCCCAGCATTTT. As protein: CASTGTGSNQPQHF.

The chain links TRBV24-1 to TRBJ2-3; 11 bases are a match to TRBD2. V shed 9 bases, J shed 2 bases, and the junction held 6 bases outside the gene matches. Germline CDR1 is KGHDR and CDR2 is SFDVKD. CDR3 length: 15 amino acids. The CDR3 DNA is TGTGCCACCGCCGGGACTAGCGGTGACACAGATACGCAGTATTTT. Its translation is CATAGTSGDTDTQYF.

This clonotype has ten or more counts. The chain uses TRBV29-1 and TRBJ2-7; 8 nucleotides agree with TRBD1. The CDR3 is made up of 13 amino acids. The germline gives CDR1 SQVTM, CDR2 ANQGSEA. V shed 5 bases, J shed 1 base, and the junction held 4 bases outside the gene matches. The CDR3 loop is CSVTGTGSYEQYF. The CDR3 DNA is TGCAGCGTTACCGGGACAGGATCCTACGAGCAGTACTTC.